The 18 T cell receptor beta chains presented below share a single source sample, sequenced in a study of T cells in narcolepsy. Assay used: immunoSEQ multiplex PCR; TCRdb lists only in-frame clones, some missing. The sample lists 3,000 to 4,000 clones, 62% seen once, with 50% to 70% in the top ten. What was sequenced was CD45RA- memory CD8+ T cells from PBMCs. The receptors stem from a human donor with narcolepsy.

This chain uses TRBV7-9 with TRBJ2-1; 13 bases align to TRBD2. Germline CDR1 reads SEHNR; CDR2 reads FQNEAQ (reference sequence). The CDR3 runs to 16 residues. J lost 4 bases, V lost 5 bases, and 5 bases had no gene match. CDR3 loop: CASSPGTSGEYNEQFF. The CDR3 bases are TGTGCCAGCAGCCCCGGGACTAGCGGGGAATACAATGAGCAGTTCTTC. The variable domain in full, with the rest retrieved from reference TRBV7-9 and TRBJ2-1, is DTGVSQNPRHKITKRGQNVTFRCDPISEHNRLYWYRQTLGQGPEFLTYFQNEAQLEKSRLLSDRFSAERPKGSFSTLEIQRTEQGDSAMYLCASSPGTSGEYNEQFFGPGTRLTVL.

The chain recombines TRBV6-5 with TRBJ1-4; 8 bases are shared with TRBD1. J was trimmed by 14 bases and V by 10 bases; bases with no gene match: 15. This CDR3 comprises 13 residues. CDR1 is MNHEY, CDR2 SVGAGI, per germline. CDR3 nucleotide sequence: TGTGCCACCCTACCTACACAGGGGGGTACTCTGTTTTTT. Amino acid sequence: CATLPTQGGTLFF.

The chain combines TRBV6-5 with TRBJ1-1; 8 bases match TRBD1. CDR1 is MNHEY and CDR2 is SVGAGI in the germline V gene. CDR3 length equals 14 residues. The junction had 3 bases not matched to a gene; V was cut back by 0 bases and J by 6 bases. The CDR3 sequence is CASSYSQGAAEAFF. The CDR3 DNA reads as TGTGCCAGCAGTTACTCCCAGGGGGCCGCTGAAGCTTTCTTT.

For this clone: The likely explanation is a read error, given a far larger clone one base away. The chain combines TRBV5-6 with TRBJ1-2, with a possible D match to TRBD1 (5 bases). This CDR3 is 15 amino acids long. The V end was cut by 4 bases, the J end by 7 bases, with 20 bases between. Germline V gene sequence: CDR1 SGHDT, CDR2 YYEEEE. CDR3 in DNA: TGTGCCAGCAGCCAAGAGCAGGGTTCCGTCCTTGGCTACACCTTC. This encodes CASSQEQGSVLGYTF.

This clone was counted a few times. The CDR3 region is CASSIWQTGSPLHF. The CDR3 bases are TGTGCCAGTAGTATATGGCAGACTGGTTCACCCCTCCACTTT. This chain connects TRBV19 to TRBJ1-6, with unresolved D. CDR1 and CDR2 (germline): LNHDA, SQIVND (reference sequence). Trimming took off 2 bases at V and 9 bases at J, with 11 bases between the two ends. The CDR3 has 14 residues.

The sample holds a few counts of this clone. The chain couples TRBV6-1 to TRBJ2-1, with 9 nucleotides matching TRBD2. Germline CDR1 MNHNS, CDR2 SASEGT. The CDR3 covers 15 residues. V shed 2 bases and J 9 bases; nucleotides not matched to a gene: 8. Written as DNA, the CDR3 is TGTGCCAGCAGTGAAAGCGCGGGGGGGCCTGGTGAGCAGTTCTTC. As protein: CASSESAGGPGEQFF.

This chain uses TRBV7-3 with TRBJ2-3; 11 bases are shared with TRBD2. The ends lost 6 bases at V and 4 bases at J; junction bases unmatched: 6. Germline CDR1 reads SGHTA; CDR2 reads FQGTGA. The CDR3 is 15 amino acids. The CDR3 is CASRETSGESDTQYF. CDR3 DNA sequence: TGTGCCAGCAGGGAGACTAGCGGGGAGTCAGATACGCAGTATTTT.

There are a few counts of this clone. The CDR3 region has the DNA TGTGCCAGCAGCCCAGCACTAGCGGGGGCTTACAATGAGCAGTTCTTC. It yields the protein CASSPALAGAYNEQFF. This rearrangement joins TRBV9 to TRBJ2-1, with 11 bases matching TRBD2. Germline trimming cut 4 bases from V and 4 bases from J; bases unmatched to any gene: 7. Looked up from germline, CDR1 is SGDLS and CDR2 is YYNGEE. The CDR3 is 16 residues long.

The V and J genes are TRBV2 and TRBJ2-5; D unresolved. The germline V gene encodes CDR1 SNHLY and CDR2 FYNNEI. This CDR3 region has 18 residues. V shed 3 bases and J shed 0 bases, with 20 bases lying between them. The CDR3 DNA sequence: TGTGCCAGCAGTGACTTAGTGAGATGGAGCGATGACCAAGAGACCCAGTACTTC. It specifies CASSDLVRWSDDQETQYF.

This chain joins TRBV28 and TRBJ1-5; TRBD1 matches at 9 bases. The germline CDR1 and CDR2 sequences are MDHEN and SYDVKM. The CDR3 spans 15 residues. V shed 6 bases, J shed 7 bases, and the junction held 10 bases outside the gene matches. CDR3 in amino acids: CASSLGQGYRQPQHF. The CDR3 nucleotides are TGTGCCAGCAGCCTGGGACAGGGATATCGACAGCCCCAGCATTTT.

This clone has just a few counts. The chain links TRBV11-2 to TRBJ2-2; the D gene is possibly TRBD1 (6 bases). The CDR3 length is 12 residues. Germline values: CDR1 SGHAT, CDR2 FQNNGV. Trimming took off 3 bases at V and 15 bases at J, with 14 bases between the two ends. CDR3 sequence: CASSLPGVVLFF. In DNA, the CDR3 is TGTGCCAGCAGCTTGCCAGGGGTAGTGTTGTTTTTT.

This sequence joins TRBV7-6 and TRBJ2-2, with a possible D match to TRBD2 (5 bases). The CDR3 is 16 amino acids. CDR1 SGHVS and CDR2 FNYEAQ come from the germline V gene. V was cut by 4 bases and J by 3 bases, with 15 bases left in between. The CDR3 is CASSSLLRRDTGELFF. In nucleotides, the CDR3 is TGTGCCAGCAGCTCCTTGCTTCGGCGGGACACCGGGGAGCTGTTTTTT. Full variable domain (rest looked up from reference TRBV7-6 and TRBJ2-2): GAGVSQSPRYKVTKRGQDVALRCDPISGHVSLYWYRQALGQGPEFLTYFNYEAQQDKSGLPNDRFSAERPEGSISTLTIQRTEQRDSAMYRCASSSLLRRDTGELFFGEGSRLTVL.

This clone was recorded only once. The junction departs from the called germline gene at one end, perhaps through a read error. The same CDR3 can be traced to other DNA sequences in this sample. The chain recombines TRBV7-2 with TRBJ2-7; 8 positions agree with TRBD1. CDR3 length equals 16 residues. Germline V gene data show CDR1 as SGHTA and CDR2 as FQGNSA. DNA of the CDR3: TGTGCCAGCAGCTTAAGGACAGGGAAGAGCAGATACGAACAGTACTTC. Encoded protein: CASSLRTGKSRYEQYF.

This rearrangement joins TRBV27 to TRBJ2-1; 8 nucleotides match TRBD2. Germline values: CDR1 MNHEY, CDR2 SMNVEV (reference sequence). The CDR3 runs 15 residues. The J segment lost 2 bases and the V segment lost 8 bases, leaving 8 bases of the junction unmatched. The chain's CDR3 is CASSTGGGPYNEQFF. CDR3 bases: TGTGCCAGCTCCACCGGGGGGGGACCCTACAATGAGCAGTTCTTC.

The chain couples TRBV12-5 to TRBJ1-4, with D possibly being TRBD1 (5 bases). CDR1 and CDR2 from the germline V gene are LGHNT and FRNRAP. The ends were cut back, 4 bases at V and 6 bases at J, with 9 bases in the middle. This CDR3 has 13 residues. This chain's CDR3 is CASGWDGDEKLFF. The CDR3 nucleotides read TGTGCTAGTGGTTGGGACGGTGATGAAAAACTGTTTTTT. The full variable domain, rest sourced from reference TRBV12-5 and TRBJ1-4, is DARVTQTPRHKVTEMGQEVTMRCQPILGHNTVFWYRQTMMQGLELLAYFRNRAPLDDSGMPKDRFSAEMPDATLATLKIQPSEPRDSAVYFCASGWDGDEKLFFGSGTQLSVL.

The J gene is TRBJ2-3, the V gene TRBV28, with D possibly TRBD1 on 8 matching bases. Trimming cost V 2 bases and J 4 bases, with 28 bases left between them. The germline V gene has CDR1 MDHEN and CDR2 SYDVKM. The CDR3 length is 20 residues. As DNA, the CDR3 is TGTGCCAGCAGTTTAAGAGGACAGGGCTTGGGAGGGTCTTACGCAGATACGCAGTATTTT. This sequence encodes CASSLRGQGLGGSYADTQYF.

The rearrangement joins TRBV6-1 to TRBJ2-3; D is possibly TRBD2 (6 bases). The CDR3 runs 16 residues. Germline values: CDR1 MNHNS, CDR2 SASEGT. Trimming took off 2 bases at V and 0 bases at J, with 12 bases between the two ends. The CDR3 DNA follows: TGTGCCAGCAGTGAATGGGGGGACGGGAGCACAGATACGCAGTATTTT. Its protein product is CASSEWGDGSTDTQYF.

The chain joins TRBV9 to TRBJ1-1; 7 bases align to TRBD1. Trimming cost V 3 bases and J 5 bases; bases outside gene matches: 7. This CDR3 contains 14 residues. Per the germline V gene, CDR1 is SGDLS and CDR2 is YYNGEE. CDR3 residues: CASSGRGTWTEAFF. DNA for the CDR3: TGTGCCAGCAGCGGCAGGGGGACGTGGACTGAAGCTTTCTTT.